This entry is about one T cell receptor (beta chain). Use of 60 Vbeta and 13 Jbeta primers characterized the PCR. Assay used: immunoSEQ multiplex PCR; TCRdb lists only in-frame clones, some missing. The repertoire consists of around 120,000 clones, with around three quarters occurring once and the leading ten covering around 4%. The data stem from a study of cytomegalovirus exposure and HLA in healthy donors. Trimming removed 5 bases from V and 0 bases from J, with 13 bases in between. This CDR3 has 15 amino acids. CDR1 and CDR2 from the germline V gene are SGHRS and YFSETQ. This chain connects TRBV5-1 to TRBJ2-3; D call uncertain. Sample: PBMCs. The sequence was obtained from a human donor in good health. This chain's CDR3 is CASSTRFTSTDTQYF. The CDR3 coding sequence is TGCGCCAGCAGTACCAGATTCACAAGCACAGATACGCAGTATTTT.